This is a list of T cell receptor beta chains from one sample in a study of blood T cell repertoires in COVID-19. Data came from immunoSEQ multiplex PCR; TCRdb stores just in-frame clones and leaves some out. This sample has about 150,000 clones, with roughly 91% found just once. The sample comprised peripheral blood. Receptors originate from a man younger than 35 with COVID-19, enrolled during active disease. The CDR3 runs from the conserved cysteine through the conserved F or W. The order of the fields is CDR3 DNA, CDR3 protein, J gene, clone size, V gene, D gene. The D gene is left open where the match is weak. Clone sizes are given selectively: once, few, many, or a class where the clone is expanded.

TGCAGCGTTGCCGCCAGCGAGGTCAAGGGGTTATATGGCTACACCTTC,CSVAASEVKGLYGYTF,TRBJ1-2,few,TRBV29-1,-
TGTGCCACCAGCAGGGGGACTCGCCCCAACGAGCAGTACTTC,CATSRGTRPNEQYF,TRBJ2-7,once,TRBV15,-
TGTGCCTGGACAGGGCTAGCCAAAAACATTCAGTACTTC,CAWTGLAKNIQYF,TRBJ2-4,-,TRBV30,-
TGTGCCAGCAGTTACTCGCGGGAGTACGGCTACACCTTC,CASSYSREYGYTF,TRBJ1-2,-,TRBV6-5,-
TGTGCCAGCAGCCTCAGGCGAGTGAGCTCCTATAATTCACCCCTCCACTTT,CASSLRRVSSYNSPLHF,TRBJ1-6,few,TRBV2,-
TGTGCCACCAGCAGACTACCGGGACAGGTCTACGAGCAGTACTTC,CATSRLPGQVYEQYF,TRBJ2-7,-,TRBV15,TRBD1
TGTGCCAGCAGTGAGGGACTAGCGGGGACTACGCAGTATTTT,CASSEGLAGTTQYF,TRBJ2-3,-,TRBV2,TRBD2
TGTGCCAGCAGCTTGGGGACAGGGCGGAACACTGAAGCTTTCTTT,CASSLGTGRNTEAFF,TRBJ1-1,-,TRBV7-9,TRBD1
TGTGCCACCAGTGATTTGCGATACCACAGTTACAATGAGCAGTTCTTC,CATSDLRYHSYNEQFF,TRBJ2-1,-,TRBV24-1,-
TGTGCCACCGCGCGATCTAGCGGACCCTACGAGCAGTACTTC,CATARSSGPYEQYF,TRBJ2-7,once,TRBV15,TRBD2
TGTGCCAGCAGTTCCGGGAGCCGAGGGAGGGCTGAAGCTTTCTTT,CASSSGSRGRAEAFF,TRBJ1-1,-,TRBV27,-
TGTGCCAGCAGGGACGCGGGGAGGGACTACGAGCAGTACTTC,CASRDAGRDYEQYF,TRBJ2-7,-,TRBV28,TRBD2
TGTGCCAGTGGGGGACAGGGAATGTACGAGCAGTACTTC,CASGGQGMYEQYF,TRBJ2-7,-,TRBV19,TRBD1
TGTGCCAGCACCCCGGGGGGAACTGGGGCCAACGTCCTGACTTTC,CASTPGGTGANVLTF,TRBJ2-6,-,TRBV13,TRBD2
TGTGCCAGCGTTAGTAGGACATCACCTTACAATGAGCAGTTCTTC,CASVSRTSPYNEQFF,TRBJ2-1,-,TRBV6-5,-
TGTGCCAGCAGCTTACTGACAGGCGACCTATACAATGAGCAGTTCTTC,CASSLLTGDLYNEQFF,TRBJ2-1,-,TRBV5-6,-
TGCGCCAGCAGCTTGGCACCCTCGGGGACTGAAGCTTTCTTT,CASSLAPSGTEAFF,TRBJ1-1,-,TRBV5-1,-
TGCGCCAGCAGCACCGGACTAGCGGGAGGATACGAGCAGTACTTC,CASSTGLAGGYEQYF,TRBJ2-7,-,TRBV5-1,TRBD2
TGTGCCAGCAGCAAAAGGGGATCGAGCTCCTACAATGAGCAGTTCTTC,CASSKRGSSSYNEQFF,TRBJ2-1,-,TRBV7-8,-
TGTGCCAGCAGACCGGGACAGCCTAATGAAAAACTGCTTTTT,CASRPGQPNEKLLF,TRBJ1-4,-,TRBV27,TRBD1
TGTGCCAGCAGTTCCCTGACAGCCTCTCCGACCTATGGCTACACCTTC,CASSSLTASPTYGYTF,TRBJ1-2,-,TRBV28,-
TGTGCCAGCAGCCCAACCCCGGGACAGGGGGTCTTTTCTGGCTACACCTTC,CASSPTPGQGVFSGYTF,TRBJ1-2,-,TRBV7-2,TRBD1
TGCGCCAGCAGTGTTAGGCCAGGGGGCCTAGATGAGCAGTTCTTC,CASSVRPGGLDEQFF,TRBJ2-1,-,TRBV10-2,TRBD1
TGTGCCAGCAGGGGGGGGAGATACGAGCAGTACTTC,CASRGGRYEQYF,TRBJ2-7,-,TRBV11-2,TRBD2
TGTGCCAGCAGCCCCACCGTGCAGGGTGGGAGGGACCTACAGCCCCAGCATTTT,CASSPTVQGGRDLQPQHF,TRBJ1-5,-,TRBV3-1/TRBV3-2,-
TGTGCCAGCAGCTTGGGAGGGGGCGTAGACGGCTACACCTTC,CASSLGGGVDGYTF,TRBJ1-2,-,TRBV5-6,TRBD1
TGTGCCAGCAGAATAGCGGGAGGGCCTTTGGGTGAGCAGTTCTTC,CASRIAGGPLGEQFF,TRBJ2-1,-,TRBV5-4,TRBD2
TGTGCCAGCAGCCTTGGGACTAGCGGAGTATACAATGAGCAGTTCTTC,CASSLGTSGVYNEQFF,TRBJ2-1,once,TRBV11-3,TRBD2
TGTGCCAGCAACCAACCGGGACACCGCTCCTACGAGCAGTACTTC,CASNQPGHRSYEQYF,TRBJ2-7,-,TRBV28,-
TGTGCCAGCAGCGGAGGACAGGCCCACTCCTACGAGCAGTACTTC,CASSGGQAHSYEQYF,TRBJ2-7,-,TRBV28,TRBD1
TGTGCCAGCAGTTCCGGGACTAGCGGGACCCACAATGAGCAGTTCTTC,CASSSGTSGTHNEQFF,TRBJ2-1,-,TRBV6-2/TRBV6-3,TRBD2
TGTGCCAGCGAGACAGGGGTTGGAAACACCATATATTTT,CASETGVGNTIYF,TRBJ1-3,-,TRBV2,TRBD1
TGTGCCAGCAGACAGGGGAGGAATCAGCCCCAGCATTTT,CASRQGRNQPQHF,TRBJ1-5,-,TRBV6-5,TRBD1
TGCGCCAGCAGCTTGGGGGACAGGGATTACTATGGCTACACCTTC,CASSLGDRDYYGYTF,TRBJ1-2,-,TRBV5-1,TRBD1
TGTGCCAGTAGTGTTACCCTTGGGGCCAATCAGCCCCAGCATTTT,CASSVTLGANQPQHF,TRBJ1-5,-,TRBV19,-
TGTGCCAGCAGTTTATCGACAGGTCCCTACGAGCAGTACTTC,CASSLSTGPYEQYF,TRBJ2-7,-,TRBV27,-
TGTGCCTGGAAATACAAGGGGGGCAATCAGCCCCAGCATTTT,CAWKYKGGNQPQHF,TRBJ1-5,-,TRBV30,-
TGCGCCAGCAGCCAAGATCCGGCAGGGCGGGAGCAGTACTTC,CASSQDPAGREQYF,TRBJ2-7,-,TRBV4-1,-
TGTGCCAGCAGCTTATATTCCGGGACAGGCACTGAAGCTTTCTTT,CASSLYSGTGTEAFF,TRBJ1-1,-,TRBV7-6,TRBD1
TGTGCCAGCAGCTCGTGGGGACTAGCGGGAGGGAGCCCCTACGAGCAGTACTTC,CASSSWGLAGGSPYEQYF,TRBJ2-7,-,TRBV7-9,TRBD2
TGTGCCAGCAGCCAAGTTGGGACAGTGTATGGAAACACCATATATTTT,CASSQVGTVYGNTIYF,TRBJ1-3,-,TRBV3-1/TRBV3-2,TRBD1
TGTGCCAGCACCCGATCGACAGGGCTGAGAGATACGCAGTATTTT,CASTRSTGLRDTQYF,TRBJ2-3,-,TRBV28,TRBD1
TGTGCCAGCAGTTACAGGAGTGGCTACGAGCAGTACTTC,CASSYRSGYEQYF,TRBJ2-7,-,TRBV6-5,-
TGTGCCAGTAGTAGCGTTTCGAACACCGGGGAGCTGTTTTTT,CASSSVSNTGELFF,TRBJ2-2,-,TRBV19,-
TGCGCCAGCAGCCCCGAGGGGACAGGGGGGAACACTGAAGCTTTCTTT,CASSPEGTGGNTEAFF,TRBJ1-1,-,TRBV5-1,TRBD1